This T cell receptor (beta chain) was profiled in a study of OX40 agonist ivuxolimab in advanced cancers. Turning to the study itself: Aged about 23 to 90 with a mean of 60 years, they were under 85% male. General study findings and limits: Antigens targeted by the expanded peripheral T cells were not determined.

V was trimmed by 4 bases and J by 0 bases, leaving 11 bases between them. This CDR3 comprises 15 residues. The germline V gene has CDR1 SGDLS and CDR2 YYNGEE. Anyone with autoimmune disease history or systemic immunosuppression was excluded. Concerning this clone: Its antigen is undetermined.

Measured with immunoSEQ multiplex PCR; TCRdb has only the in-frame clones, and not every one. The repertoire holds under 25,000 clones, with over 80% as singletons. The TCR originated in an adult with an advanced solid tumor such as melanoma, head and neck, liver or kidney cancer. V usage is TRBV9 and J usage is TRBJ1-3; D perhaps matches TRBD1 (6 bases). The sample in question was CD4+ or CD8+ T cells sorted from blood, obtained in a trial of the OX40 agonist ivuxolimab. In nucleotides, the CDR3 is TGTGCCAGCAGCACAACAGGGAGCTCTGGAAACACCATATATTTT. This encodes CASSTTGSSGNTIYF.